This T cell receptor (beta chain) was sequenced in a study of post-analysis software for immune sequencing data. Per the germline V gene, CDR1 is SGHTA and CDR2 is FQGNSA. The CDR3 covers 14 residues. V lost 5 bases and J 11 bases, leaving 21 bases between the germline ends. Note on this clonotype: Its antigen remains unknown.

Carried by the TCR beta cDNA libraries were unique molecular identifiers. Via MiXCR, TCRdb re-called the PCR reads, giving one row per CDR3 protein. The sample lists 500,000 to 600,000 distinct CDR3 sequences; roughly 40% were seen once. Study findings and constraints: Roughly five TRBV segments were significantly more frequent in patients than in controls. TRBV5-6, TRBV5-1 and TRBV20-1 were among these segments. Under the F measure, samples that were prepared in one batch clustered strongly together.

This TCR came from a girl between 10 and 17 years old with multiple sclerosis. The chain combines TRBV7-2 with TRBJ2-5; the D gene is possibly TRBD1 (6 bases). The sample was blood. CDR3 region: CASSHTGSGTKQYF. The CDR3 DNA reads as TGTGCCAGCAGCCATACAGGGAGCGGTACGAAGCAGTACTTC.